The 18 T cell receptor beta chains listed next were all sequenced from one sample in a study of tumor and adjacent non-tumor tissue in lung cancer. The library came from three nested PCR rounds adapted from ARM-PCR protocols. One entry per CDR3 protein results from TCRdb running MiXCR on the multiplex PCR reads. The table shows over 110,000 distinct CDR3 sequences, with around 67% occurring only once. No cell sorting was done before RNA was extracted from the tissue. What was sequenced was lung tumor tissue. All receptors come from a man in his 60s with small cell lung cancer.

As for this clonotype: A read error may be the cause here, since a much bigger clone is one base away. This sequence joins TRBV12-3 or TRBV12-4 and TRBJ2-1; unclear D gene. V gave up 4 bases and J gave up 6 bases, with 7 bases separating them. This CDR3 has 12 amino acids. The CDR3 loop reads CASSSRTNEQFF. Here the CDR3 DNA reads TGTGCCAGCAGTTCCAGGACCAATGAGCAGTTCTTC.

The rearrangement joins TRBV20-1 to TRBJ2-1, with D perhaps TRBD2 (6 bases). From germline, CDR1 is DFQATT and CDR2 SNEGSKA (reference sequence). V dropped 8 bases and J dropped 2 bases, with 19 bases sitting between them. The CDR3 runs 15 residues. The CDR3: CSTPPLSGAYNEQFF. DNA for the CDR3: TGCAGTACTCCGCCACTGTCGGGAGCCTACAATGAGCAGTTCTTC.

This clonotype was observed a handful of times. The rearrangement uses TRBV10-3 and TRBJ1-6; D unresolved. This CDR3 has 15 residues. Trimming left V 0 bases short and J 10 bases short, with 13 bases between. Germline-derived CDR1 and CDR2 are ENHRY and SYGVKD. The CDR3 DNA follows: TGTGCCATCAGTGAGTCGGTTGGGGATGGCTCACCCCTCCACTTT. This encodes CAISESVGDGSPLHF.

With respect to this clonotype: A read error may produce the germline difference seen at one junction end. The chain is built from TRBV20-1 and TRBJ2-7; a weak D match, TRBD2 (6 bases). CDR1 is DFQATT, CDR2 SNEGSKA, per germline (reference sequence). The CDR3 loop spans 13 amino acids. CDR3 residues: CNATFGTAYDQYF. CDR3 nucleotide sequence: TGCAATGCTACCTTTGGGACTGCCTACGATCAGTACTTC.

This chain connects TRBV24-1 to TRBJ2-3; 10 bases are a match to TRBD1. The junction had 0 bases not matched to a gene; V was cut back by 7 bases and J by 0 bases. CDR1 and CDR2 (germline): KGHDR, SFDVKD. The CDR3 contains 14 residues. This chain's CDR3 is CATRGQGSTDTQYF. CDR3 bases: TGTGCCACCAGGGGACAGGGGAGCACAGATACGCAGTATTTT.

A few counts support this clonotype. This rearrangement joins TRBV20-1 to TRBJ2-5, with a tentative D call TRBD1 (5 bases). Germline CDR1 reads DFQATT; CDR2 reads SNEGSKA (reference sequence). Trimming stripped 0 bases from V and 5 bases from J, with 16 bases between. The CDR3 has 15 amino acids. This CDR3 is CSARDSNRFGETQYF. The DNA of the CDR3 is TGCAGTGCTAGAGATTCTAACAGGTTCGGGGAGACCCAGTACTTC.

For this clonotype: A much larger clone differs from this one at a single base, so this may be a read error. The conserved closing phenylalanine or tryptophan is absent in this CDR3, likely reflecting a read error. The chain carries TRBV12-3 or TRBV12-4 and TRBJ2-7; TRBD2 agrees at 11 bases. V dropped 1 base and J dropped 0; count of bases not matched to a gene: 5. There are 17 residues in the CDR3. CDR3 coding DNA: TGTGCCAGCAGTTTAGAAACTAGCGGGAGATGCTCCTACGAGCAGTACGCC. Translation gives CASSLETSGRCSYEQYA.

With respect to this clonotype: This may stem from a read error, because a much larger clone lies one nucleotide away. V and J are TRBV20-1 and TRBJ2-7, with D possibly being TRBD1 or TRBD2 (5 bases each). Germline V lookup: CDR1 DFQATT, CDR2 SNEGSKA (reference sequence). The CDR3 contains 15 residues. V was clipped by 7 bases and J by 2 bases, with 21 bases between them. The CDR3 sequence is CSVSLSGRLTYEQYF. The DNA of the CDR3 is TGCAGTGTTAGTTTGTCGGGACGGCTAACCTACGAGCAGTACTTC.

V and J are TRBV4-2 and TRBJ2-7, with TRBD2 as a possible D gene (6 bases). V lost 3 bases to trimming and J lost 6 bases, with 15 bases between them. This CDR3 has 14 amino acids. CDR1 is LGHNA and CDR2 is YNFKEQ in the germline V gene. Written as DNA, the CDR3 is TGTGCCAGCAGCCATAACGGGAGTAGGAGCGAGCAGTACTTC. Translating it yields CASSHNGSRSEQYF.

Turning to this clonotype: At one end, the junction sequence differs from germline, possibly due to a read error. CDR3 DNA sequence: TGTACCAGCAGAGGGACAGGGGTGAGGGAGACCCAGTACTTC. This translates into CTSRGTGVRETQYF. The chain employs TRBV6-1 and TRBJ2-5; 10 bases map to TRBD1. Looked up from germline, CDR1 is MNHNS and CDR2 is SASEGT. The CDR3 has 14 residues.

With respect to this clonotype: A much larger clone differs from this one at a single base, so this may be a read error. The CDR3 DNA reads as TGTGCCACCAGTGACGAACTAGCGGGAGCTAGTTCCTACAATGAGCAGTTCTTC. Translating it yields CATSDELAGASSYNEQFF. The rearrangement links TRBV24-1 to TRBJ2-1; TRBD2 matches 11 bases. The CDR3 has 18 residues. V lost 4 bases and J lost 1; bases outside the gene matches: 8. Germline V gene lookup returns CDR1 KGHDR and CDR2 SFDVKD.

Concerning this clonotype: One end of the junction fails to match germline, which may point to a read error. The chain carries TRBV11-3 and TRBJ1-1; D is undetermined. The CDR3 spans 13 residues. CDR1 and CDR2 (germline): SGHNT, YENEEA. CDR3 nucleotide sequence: TGTGTCAGCAGCTTAGAAGGTGTTATTGCGGCTTTCTTT. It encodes CVSSLEGVIAAFF.

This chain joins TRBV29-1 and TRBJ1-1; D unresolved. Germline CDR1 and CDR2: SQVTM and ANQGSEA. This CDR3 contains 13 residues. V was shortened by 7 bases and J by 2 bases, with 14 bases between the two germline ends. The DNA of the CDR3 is TGCAGCGCGACCCTGGGTGGTAACACTGAAGCTTTCTTT. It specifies CSATLGGNTEAFF. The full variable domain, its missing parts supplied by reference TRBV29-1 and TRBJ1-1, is SAVISQKPSRDICQRGTSLTIQCQVDSQVTMMFWYRQQPGQSLTLIATANQGSEATYESGFVIDKFPISRPNLTFSTLTVSNMSPEDSSIYLCSATLGGNTEAFFGQGTRLTVV.

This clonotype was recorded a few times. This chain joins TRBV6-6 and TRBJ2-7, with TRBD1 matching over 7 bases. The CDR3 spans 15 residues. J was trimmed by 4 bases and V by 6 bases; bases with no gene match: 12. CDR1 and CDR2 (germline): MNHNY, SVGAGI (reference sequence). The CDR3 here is CASSLPGQLSYEQYF. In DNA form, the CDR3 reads TGTGCCAGCAGCTTACCGGGACAGCTATCGTACGAGCAGTACTTC.

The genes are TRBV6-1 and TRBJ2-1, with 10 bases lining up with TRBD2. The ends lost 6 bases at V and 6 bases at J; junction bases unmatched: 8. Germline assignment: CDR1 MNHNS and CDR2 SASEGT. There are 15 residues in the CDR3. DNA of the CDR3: TGTGCCAGCAGCAAAGGGACTAGCGAGGGCAATGAGCAGTTCTTC. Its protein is CASSKGTSEGNEQFF.

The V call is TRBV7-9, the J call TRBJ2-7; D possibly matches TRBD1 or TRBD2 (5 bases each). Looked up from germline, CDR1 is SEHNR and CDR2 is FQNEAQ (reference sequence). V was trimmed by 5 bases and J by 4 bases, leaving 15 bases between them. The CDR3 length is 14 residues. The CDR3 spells CASSGISREYEQYF. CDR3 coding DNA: TGTGCCAGCAGCGGCATCAGCAGGGAGTACGAGCAGTACTTC.

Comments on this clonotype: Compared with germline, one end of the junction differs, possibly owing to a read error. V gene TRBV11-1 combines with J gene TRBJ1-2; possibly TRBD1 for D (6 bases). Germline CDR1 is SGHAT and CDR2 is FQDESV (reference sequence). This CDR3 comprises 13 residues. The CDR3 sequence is CTSSRDNSYGHTF. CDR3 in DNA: TGTACCAGCAGCCGGGACAACTCCTATGGCCACACCTTC.

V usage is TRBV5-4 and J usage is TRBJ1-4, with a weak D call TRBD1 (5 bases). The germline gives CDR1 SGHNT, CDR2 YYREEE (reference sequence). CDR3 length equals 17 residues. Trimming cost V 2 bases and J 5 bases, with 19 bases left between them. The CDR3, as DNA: TGTGCCAGCAGCTTCGGGGGTCGGGGAACGCCCAATGAAAAACTGTTTTTT. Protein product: CASSFGGRGTPNEKLFF.